This T cell receptor beta chain was sequenced in a study of blood T cell repertoires in COVID-19. In assigning cohorts, the study relied on participant-reported clinical history. V dropped 1 base and J dropped 0 bases, with 11 bases sitting between them. The CDR3 extends over 15 amino acids. Germline lookup yields CDR1 SGHNT and CDR2 YYREEE (reference sequence). TCRdb's table, derived via immunoSEQ multiplex PCR, lists solely in-frame clones and lacks some. The table has around 330,000 clones, roughly 89% seen once. Sequenced input: PBMCs or T cells enriched from blood (not recorded which). The TCR sequence derives from a man aged 55 to 70 who had recovered from COVID-19. V usage is TRBV5-4 and J usage is TRBJ2-7, with D unclear. CDR3 in DNA: TGTGCCAGCAGCTTGACTGCAACCACCTCCTACGAGCAGTACTTC. Translating gives CASSLTATTSYEQYF.